The T cell receptor (beta chain) under discussion was sequenced for a study of control samples from healthy donors and cancer patients. The assay was immunoSEQ multiplex PCR, and TCRdb's table has in-frame clones only and misses some. The sample includes about 100,000 clones, about 90% of them seen just once. The CDR3 spans 16 residues. Germline V gives CDR1 MDHEN, CDR2 SYDVKM. Trimming removed 3 bases at V and 5 bases at J, with 17 bases between. The gene calls are TRBV28 and TRBJ1-5; D unclear. The material sequenced was blood. The sequence came from a man aged 25 to 45 in good health. This CDR3 is CASSFPGLAGHQPQHF. In nucleotides, the CDR3 is TGTGCCAGCAGTTTCCCCGGCCTTGCCGGGCATCAGCCCCAGCATTTT.